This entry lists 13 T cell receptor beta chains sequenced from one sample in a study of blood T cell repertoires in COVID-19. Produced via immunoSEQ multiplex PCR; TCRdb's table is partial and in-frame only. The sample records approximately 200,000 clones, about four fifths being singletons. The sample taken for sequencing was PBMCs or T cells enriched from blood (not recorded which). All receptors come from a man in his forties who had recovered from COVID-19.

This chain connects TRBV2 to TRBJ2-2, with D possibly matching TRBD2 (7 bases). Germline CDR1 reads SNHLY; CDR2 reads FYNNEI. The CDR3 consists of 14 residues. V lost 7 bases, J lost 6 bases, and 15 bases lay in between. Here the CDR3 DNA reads TGTGCCAGCATCTTGGGGGGGGCGGCCGGGGAGCTGTTTTTT. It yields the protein CASILGGAAGELFF.

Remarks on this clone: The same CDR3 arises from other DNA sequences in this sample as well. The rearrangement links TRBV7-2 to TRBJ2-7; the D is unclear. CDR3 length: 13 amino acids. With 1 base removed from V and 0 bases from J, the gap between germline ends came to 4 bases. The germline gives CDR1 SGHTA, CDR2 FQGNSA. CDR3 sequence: CASSLGLSYEQYF. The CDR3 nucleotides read TGTGCCAGCAGCTTAGGTCTCTCCTACGAGCAGTACTTC.

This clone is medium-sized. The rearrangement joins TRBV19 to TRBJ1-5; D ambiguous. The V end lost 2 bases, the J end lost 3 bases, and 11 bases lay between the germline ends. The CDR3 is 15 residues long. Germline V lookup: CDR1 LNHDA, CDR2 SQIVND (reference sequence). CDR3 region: CASSISRGFNQPQHF. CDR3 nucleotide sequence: TGTGCCAGTAGTATAAGTCGAGGGTTCAATCAGCCCCAGCATTTT.

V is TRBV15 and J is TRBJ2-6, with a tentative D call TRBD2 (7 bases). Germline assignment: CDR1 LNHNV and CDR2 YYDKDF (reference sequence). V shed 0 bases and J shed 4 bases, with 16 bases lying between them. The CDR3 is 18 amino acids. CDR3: CATSREPGGRLGANVLTF. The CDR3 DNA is TGTGCCACCAGCAGAGAGCCCGGGGGGCGCTTGGGGGCCAACGTCCTGACTTTC.

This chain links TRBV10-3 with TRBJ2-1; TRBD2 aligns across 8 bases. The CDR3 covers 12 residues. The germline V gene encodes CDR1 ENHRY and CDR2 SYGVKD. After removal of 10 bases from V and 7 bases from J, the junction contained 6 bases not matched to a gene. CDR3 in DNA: TGTGCCAGCTATAGCGGGGCTAATGAGCAGTTCTTC. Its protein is CASYSGANEQFF.

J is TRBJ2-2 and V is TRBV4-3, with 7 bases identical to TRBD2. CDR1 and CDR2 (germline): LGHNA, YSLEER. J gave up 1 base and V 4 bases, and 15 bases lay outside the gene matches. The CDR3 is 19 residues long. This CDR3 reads CASSRIYLGGSVNTGELFF. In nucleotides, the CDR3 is TGCGCCAGCAGCCGCATTTATCTTGGCGGGAGCGTGAACACCGGGGAGCTGTTTTTT.

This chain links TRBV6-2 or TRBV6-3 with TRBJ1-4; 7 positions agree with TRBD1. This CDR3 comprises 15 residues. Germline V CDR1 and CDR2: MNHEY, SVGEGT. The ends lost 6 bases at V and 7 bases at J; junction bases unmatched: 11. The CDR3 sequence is CASRPTGVRGEKLFF. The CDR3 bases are TGTGCCAGCAGGCCTACAGGGGTACGTGGTGAAAAACTGTTTTTT.

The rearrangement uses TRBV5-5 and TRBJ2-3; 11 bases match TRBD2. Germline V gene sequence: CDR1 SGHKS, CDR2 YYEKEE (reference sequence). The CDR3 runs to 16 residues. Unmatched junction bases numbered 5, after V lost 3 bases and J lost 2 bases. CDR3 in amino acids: CASSYRTSGYTDTQYF. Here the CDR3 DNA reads TGTGCCAGCAGCTATAGGACTAGCGGGTACACAGATACGCAGTATTTT.

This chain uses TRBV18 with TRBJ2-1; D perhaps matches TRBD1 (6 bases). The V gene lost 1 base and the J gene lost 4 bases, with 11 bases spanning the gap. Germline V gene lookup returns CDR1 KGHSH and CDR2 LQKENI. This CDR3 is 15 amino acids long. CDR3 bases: TGTGCCAGCTCACCACGAGGGGGAGCGTACAATGAGCAGTTCTTC. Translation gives CASSPRGGAYNEQFF.

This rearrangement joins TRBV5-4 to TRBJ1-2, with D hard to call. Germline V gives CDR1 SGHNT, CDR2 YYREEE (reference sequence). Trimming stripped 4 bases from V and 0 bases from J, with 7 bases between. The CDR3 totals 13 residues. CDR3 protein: CASSEEANYGYTF. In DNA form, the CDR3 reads TGTGCCAGCAGCGAGGAAGCTAACTATGGCTACACCTTC. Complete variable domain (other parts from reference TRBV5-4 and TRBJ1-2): ETGVTQSPTHLIKTRGQQVTLRCSSQSGHNTVSWYQQALGQGPQFIFQYYREEENGRGNFPPRFSGLQFPNYSSELNVNALELDDSALYLCASSEEANYGYTFGSGTRLTVV.

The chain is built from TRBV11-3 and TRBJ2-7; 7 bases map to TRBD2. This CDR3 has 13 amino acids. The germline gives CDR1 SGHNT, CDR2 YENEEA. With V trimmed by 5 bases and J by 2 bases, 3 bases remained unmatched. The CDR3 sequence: CASSPSGAYEQYF. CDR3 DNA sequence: TGTGCCAGCAGCCCAAGCGGGGCCTACGAGCAGTACTTC.

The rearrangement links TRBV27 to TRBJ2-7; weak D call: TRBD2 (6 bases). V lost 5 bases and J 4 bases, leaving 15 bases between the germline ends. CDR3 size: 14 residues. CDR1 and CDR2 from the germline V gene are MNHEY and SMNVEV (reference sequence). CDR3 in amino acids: CASSGASALYEQYF. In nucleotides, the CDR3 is TGTGCCAGCAGTGGGGCTAGCGCTTTATACGAGCAGTACTTC.

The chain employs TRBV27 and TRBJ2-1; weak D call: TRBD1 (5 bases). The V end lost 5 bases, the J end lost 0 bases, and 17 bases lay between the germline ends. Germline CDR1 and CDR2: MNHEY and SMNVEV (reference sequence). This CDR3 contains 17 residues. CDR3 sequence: CASSPKGSASSYNEQFF. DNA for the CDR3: TGTGCCAGCAGTCCAAAGGGGTCCGCGAGCTCCTACAATGAGCAGTTCTTC.